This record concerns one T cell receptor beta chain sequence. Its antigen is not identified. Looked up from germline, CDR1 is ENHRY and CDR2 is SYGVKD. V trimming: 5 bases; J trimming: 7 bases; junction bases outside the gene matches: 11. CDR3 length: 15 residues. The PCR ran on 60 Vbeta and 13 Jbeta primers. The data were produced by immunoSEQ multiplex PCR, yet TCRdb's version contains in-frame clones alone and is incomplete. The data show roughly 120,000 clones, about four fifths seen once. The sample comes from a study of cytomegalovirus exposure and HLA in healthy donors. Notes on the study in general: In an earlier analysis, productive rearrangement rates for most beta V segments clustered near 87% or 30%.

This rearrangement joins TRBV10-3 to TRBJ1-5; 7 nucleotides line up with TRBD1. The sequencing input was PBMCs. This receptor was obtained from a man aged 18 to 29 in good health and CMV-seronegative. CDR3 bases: TGTGCCATCAGTATGGGTCTGGGCAGGGGGCAGCCCCAGCATTTT. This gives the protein CAISMGLGRGQPQHF.